These 8 T cell receptor beta chains were all obtained from the same sample, sequenced in a study of cytomegalovirus exposure and HLA in healthy donors (dated by TCRdb to 2015 to 2018). Library preparation used the immunoSEQ multiplex PCR assay. The multiplex PCR relied on a mix of 60 forward primers for TCR Vbeta segments and 13 reverse primers for TCR Jbeta segments. Imported from immuneACCESS, the table was reduced by TCRdb to in-frame sequences with V and J called. These copies leave out some clones; in studies compared against another copy, an unresolved V gene accounts for under half, and the cause of the remainder is not known. For this sample the table gives about 190,000 clones, of which roughly 74% were detected only once. Jointly, the top ten make up around 6% of the sample. The sample was PBMCs. The receptors here all came from a woman in her twenties or thirties in good health and CMV-seropositive.

The rearrangement uses TRBV5-1 and TRBJ2-3, with 7 bases aligning to TRBD1. Trimming removed 4 bases from V and 2 bases from J; junction bases left unmatched: 4. The CDR3 is 14 residues long. Looked up from germline, CDR1 is SGHRS and CDR2 is YFSETQ. In nucleotides, the CDR3 is TGCGCCAGCAGCGGGGGACAGTTCACAGATACGCAGTATTTT. Translating it yields CASSGGQFTDTQYF.

This clone was counted only a few times. The J gene is TRBJ2-3, the V gene TRBV5-1; TRBD2 is a possible D gene (6 bases). The CDR3 runs to 15 residues. The V end lost 0 bases, the J end lost 5 bases, and 13 bases lay between the germline ends. The germline CDR1 and CDR2 sequences are SGHRS and YFSETQ. The CDR3 region is CASSLALGLLDTQYF. DNA of the CDR3: TGCGCCAGCAGCTTGGCCCTGGGACTTTTAGATACGCAGTATTTT. The full variable domain, rest sourced from reference TRBV5-1 and TRBJ2-3, is KAGVTQTPRYLIKTRGQQVTLSCSPISGHRSVSWYQQTPGQGLQFLFEYFSETQRNKGNFPGRFSGRQFSNSRSEMNVSTLELGDSALYLCASSLALGLLDTQYFGPGTRLTVL.

The CDR3 sequence: CASSSRRLAGGDYEQYF. The CDR3 DNA sequence: TGTGCCAGCAGTTCCCGTCGACTAGCGGGAGGGGACTACGAGCAGTACTTC. The gene calls are TRBV27 and TRBJ2-7, with TRBD2 matching 14 bases. The CDR3 is made up of 17 amino acids. Germline V lookup: CDR1 MNHEY, CDR2 SMNVEV (reference sequence). V was clipped by 4 bases and J by 3 bases; unmatched bases: 8.

The chain couples TRBV9 to TRBJ2-1; TRBD1 agrees at 8 bases. Germline V gives CDR1 SGDLS, CDR2 YYNGEE. The V segment lost 0 bases and the J segment 6 bases; nucleotides outside the gene matches: 8. The CDR3 runs to 16 residues. Here the CDR3 DNA reads TGTGCCAGCAGCGTAGGGACGACAGGGGTAATCAATGAGCAGTTCTTC. It encodes CASSVGTTGVINEQFF.

Turning to this clone: Other DNA sequences of this sample code for an identical CDR3. The V gene is TRBV5-1, the J gene TRBJ1-1, with D unresolved. Germline loops: CDR1 SGHRS, CDR2 YFSETQ. V shed 0 bases and J shed 1 base, with 4 bases lying between them. The length of the CDR3 is 13 residues. The CDR3 protein is CASSLAGNTEAFF. CDR3 DNA sequence: TGCGCCAGCAGCTTGGCGGGGAACACTGAAGCTTTCTTT. Looking up the rest from reference TRBV5-1 and TRBJ1-1 gives the full variable domain: KAGVTQTPRYLIKTRGQQVTLSCSPISGHRSVSWYQQTPGQGLQFLFEYFSETQRNKGNFPGRFSGRQFSNSRSEMNVSTLELGDSALYLCASSLAGNTEAFFGQGTRLTVV.

This clone was detected a few times. This chain links TRBV19 with TRBJ2-7; D is unclear. Per the germline V gene, CDR1 is LNHDA and CDR2 is SQIVND (reference sequence). CDR3 length: 14 residues. V was cut by 5 bases and J by 3 bases, with 14 bases left in between. The CDR3 spells CASSQAVFNYEQYF. CDR3 nucleotides: TGTGCCAGTAGTCAGGCAGTATTCAACTACGAGCAGTACTTC.

V and J are TRBV4-3 and TRBJ2-5, with D maybe TRBD1 (6 bases). Germline values: CDR1 LGHNA, CDR2 YSLEER. The germline V and J ends were trimmed by 0 bases and 8 bases, with 16 bases remaining between them. This CDR3 comprises 15 residues. Here the CDR3 reads CASSQDGTLEVTQYF. The CDR3 DNA reads as TGCGCCAGCAGCCAAGATGGGACACTGGAAGTAACCCAGTACTTC.

The chain employs TRBV7-9 and TRBJ2-7, with unresolved D. The V gene lost 6 bases and the J gene lost 0 bases, with 12 bases spanning the gap. The CDR3 runs 14 residues. Germline V lookup: CDR1 SEHNR, CDR2 FQNEAQ (reference sequence). The DNA for the CDR3 is TGTGCCAGCAGTGAACAGCAGAGCTCCTACGAGCAGTACTTC. Protein: CASSEQQSSYEQYF.